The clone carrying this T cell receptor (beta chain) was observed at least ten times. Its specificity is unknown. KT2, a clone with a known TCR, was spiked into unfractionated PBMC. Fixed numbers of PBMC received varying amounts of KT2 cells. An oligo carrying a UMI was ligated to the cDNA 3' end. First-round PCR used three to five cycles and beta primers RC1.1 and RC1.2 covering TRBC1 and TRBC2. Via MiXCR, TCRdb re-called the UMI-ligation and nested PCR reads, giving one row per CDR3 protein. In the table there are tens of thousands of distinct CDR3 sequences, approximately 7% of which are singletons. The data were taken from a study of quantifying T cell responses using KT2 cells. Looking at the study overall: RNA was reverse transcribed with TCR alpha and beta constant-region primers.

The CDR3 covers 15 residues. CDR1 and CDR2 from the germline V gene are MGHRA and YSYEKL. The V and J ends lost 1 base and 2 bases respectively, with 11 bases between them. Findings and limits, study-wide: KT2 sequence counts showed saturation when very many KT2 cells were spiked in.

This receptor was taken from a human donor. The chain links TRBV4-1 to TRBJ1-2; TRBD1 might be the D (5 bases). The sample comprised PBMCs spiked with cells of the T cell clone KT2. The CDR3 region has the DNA TGCGCCAGCAGCCAAGTGGGCAGGGAAAACTATGGCTACACCTTC. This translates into CASSQVGRENYGYTF.